Sequencing of this T cell receptor beta chain was carried out in a study of lung T cells in sarcoidosis with Löfgren's syndrome. The overall study: Sarcoidosis features CD4+ T cell accumulation in bronchoalveolar lavage fluid. Repertoire analyses centered on Löfgren's syndrome patients.

TCRdb passed the reads through MiXCR, listing each CDR3 protein once. The sample carries about 2,500 distinct CDR3 sequences, about 30% recorded once. The CDR3 contains 17 residues. Unmatched junction bases numbered 11, after V lost 5 bases and J lost 3 bases. Per the germline V gene, CDR1 is MGHRA and CDR2 is YSYEKL. This clonotype is termed medium-sized. The chain carries TRBV4-1 and TRBJ2-7; 12 bases line up with TRBD2. The clonotype was recovered from a human donor with sarcoidosis (Löfgren's syndrome or another form), or a control subject (not recorded which). The sample taken for sequencing was CD4+ T cells from PBMCs. CDR3 sequence: CASSSRLAGDRGYEQYF. The CDR3 bases are TGCGCCAGCAGCTCTCGACTAGCGGGAGACCGCGGCTACGAGCAGTACTTC.